These 15 T cell receptor beta chains were sequenced from one sample in a study of blood T cells in healthy people across ages. With a J-beta primer mix and a sample-barcoded 5' primer, a second PCR ran about 7 to 11 cycles. TCRdb ran MiXCR on the 5' RACE reads and lists one entry per CDR3 protein. The table has approximately 800,000 distinct CDR3 sequences, around 45% seen once. Sequencing input: blood. The receptors derive from an elderly man in good health.

The chain carries TRBV24-1 and TRBJ2-5; 10 nucleotides match TRBD1. The CDR3 runs 16 residues. Trimming removed 10 bases from V and 3 bases from J; junction bases left unmatched: 13. The germline CDR1 and CDR2 sequences are KGHDR and SFDVKD. The CDR3 loop reads CATRGNRDRGEETQYF. The CDR3 DNA follows: TGTGCCACACGAGGCAACCGGGACAGGGGAGAAGAGACCCAGTACTTC.

This chain links TRBV6-5 with TRBJ2-1; D perhaps matches TRBD2 (5 bases). Per the germline V gene, CDR1 is MNHEY and CDR2 is SVGAGI. V gave up 7 bases and J gave up 6 bases, with 16 bases separating them. This CDR3 has 14 residues. CDR3 sequence reads: CASTSPTRCNEQFF. The CDR3 DNA follows: TGTGCCAGCACCTCTCCCACTAGGTGCAATGAGCAGTTCTTC.

This rearrangement joins TRBV7-2 to TRBJ2-5; TRBD2 is a possible D gene (6 bases). V was trimmed by 6 bases and J by 11 bases, leaving 22 bases between them. Germline CDR1 reads SGHTA; CDR2 reads FQGNSA. The CDR3 covers 14 residues. In DNA form, the CDR3 reads TGTGCCAGCAGTAACCGAGTGGGAGGCGGAGAGCAGTACTTC. This gives the protein CASSNRVGGGEQYF.

This chain connects TRBV12-3 or TRBV12-4 to TRBJ2-7; 11 bases match TRBD2. The junction had 14 bases not matched to a gene; V was cut back by 6 bases and J by 7 bases. The CDR3 spans 16 residues. CDR3 coding DNA: TGTGCCAGCAGCCGGATTCTAGCGGGAGGTCGTGGTGAGCAGTACTTC. It encodes CASSRILAGGRGEQYF.

A few counts support this clonotype. CDR3 sequence reads: CASSLDRIGGSTDEQFF. CDR3 bases: TGTGCCAGCAGCTTAGATCGGATTGGCGGGAGTACCGATGAGCAGTTCTTC. The chain joins TRBV11-2 to TRBJ2-1; 7 positions agree with TRBD2. CDR1 SGHAT and CDR2 FQNNGV come from the germline V gene. This CDR3 region has 17 residues. J was trimmed by 8 bases and V by 0 bases; bases with no gene match: 13. The full variable domain, completed using reference TRBV11-2 and TRBJ2-1, is EAGVAQSPRYKIIEKRQSVAFWCNPISGHATLYWYQQILGQGPKLLIQFQNNGVVDDSQLPKDRFSAERLKGVDSTLKIQPAKLEDSAVYLCASSLDRIGGSTDEQFFGPGTRLTVL.

This clonotype was seen a single time. This chain uses TRBV30 with TRBJ2-3; 7 bases are a match to TRBD2. With 1 base clipped from V and 5 bases from J, the junction kept 6 bases outside the gene matches. Germline V gives CDR1 GTSNPN, CDR2 SVGIG (reference sequence). The CDR3 consists of 14 residues. CDR3 bases: TGTGCCTGGAGTGGACAGCGGGGTCGAGATACGCAGTATTTT. Protein: CAWSGQRGRDTQYF.

The gene calls are TRBV6-2 or TRBV6-3 and TRBJ2-1; 10 bases are a match to TRBD2. CDR1 MNHEY and CDR2 SVGEGT come from the germline V gene. The trim removed 0 bases at V and 10 bases at J, leaving 6 bases unmatched. This CDR3 has 15 amino acids. CDR3 in amino acids: CASSYSSSGSQEQFF. CDR3 DNA: TGTGCCAGCAGTTACTCGTCTAGCGGGAGTCAGGAGCAGTTCTTC.

The rearrangement joins TRBV20-1 to TRBJ2-1; TRBD1 or TRBD2 may be the D gene (5 bases each). This CDR3 spans 17 amino acids. Germline values: CDR1 DFQATT, CDR2 SNEGSKA (reference sequence). V was clipped by 1 base and J by 3 bases, with 19 bases between them. The CDR3 loop reads CSARGDLSGSSYNEQFF. The CDR3 bases are TGCAGTGCTAGAGGGGACCTTTCAGGGAGCAGCTACAATGAGCAGTTCTTC.

V is TRBV20-1 and J is TRBJ2-2; a possible D gene is TRBD2 (5 bases). From germline, CDR1 is DFQATT and CDR2 SNEGSKA (reference sequence). This CDR3 comprises 13 residues. The V gene lost 2 bases and the J gene lost 4 bases, with 8 bases spanning the gap. The CDR3 nucleotides read TGCAGTGCTAGACCTACTAGCACCGGGGAGCTGTTTTTT. Amino acid sequence: CSARPTSTGELFF.

V is TRBV3-1 and J is TRBJ2-3; D is unclear. This CDR3 contains 15 residues. Per the germline V gene, CDR1 is LGHDT and CDR2 is YNNKEL (reference sequence). The ends were cut back, 4 bases at V and 3 bases at J, with 14 bases in the middle. The CDR3 DNA is TGTGCCAGCAGCCCCTTCATTGCTCAGACAGATACGCAGTATTTT. Translation: CASSPFIAQTDTQYF.

In DNA form, the CDR3 reads TGCAGTGCTAGATTCGCAGGGAGGGTCTACGAGCAGTACTTC. Translating gives CSARFAGRVYEQYF. The rearrangement links TRBV20-1 to TRBJ2-7; TRBD2 agrees at 7 bases. The CDR3 spans 14 residues. The V gene's germline CDR1 is DFQATT and CDR2 SNEGSKA (reference sequence). Germline trimming cut 2 bases from V and 3 bases from J; bases unmatched to any gene: 7.

The J gene is TRBJ2-5, the V gene TRBV29-1; either TRBD1 or TRBD2 may fit D (5 bases each). Trimming stripped 4 bases from V and 2 bases from J, with 14 bases between. The CDR3 length is 14 residues. CDR1 SQVTM and CDR2 ANQGSEA come from the germline V gene. This CDR3 reads CSVGPPGRQETQYF. CDR3 coding DNA: TGCAGCGTTGGACCTCCGGGACGACAAGAGACCCAGTACTTC.

The CDR3 here is CASSPGGQAYEQYF. Here the CDR3 DNA reads TGTGCCAGCTCACCAGGAGGACAAGCCTACGAGCAGTACTTC. The gene calls are TRBV18 and TRBJ2-7, with D possibly called TRBD1 or TRBD2 (5 bases each). Germline CDR1 KGHSH, CDR2 LQKENI. The V and J ends lost 2 bases and 2 bases respectively, with 10 bases between them. The CDR3 spans 14 residues. Supplemented by reference TRBV18 and TRBJ2-7, the full variable domain reads NAGVMQNPRHLVRRRGQEARLRCSPMKGHSHVYWYRQLPEEGLKFMVYLQKENIIDESGMPKERFSAEFPKEGPSILRIQQVVRGDSAAYFCASSPGGQAYEQYFGPGTRLTVT.

The chain recombines TRBV7-2 with TRBJ1-6; D unclear. CDR1 SGHTA and CDR2 FQGNSA come from the germline V gene. Trimming cost V 2 bases and J 9 bases, with 8 bases left between them. The CDR3 has 13 amino acids. The CDR3 sequence: CASSLSAGSPLHF. CDR3 sequence (DNA): TGTGCCAGCAGCTTATCCGCTGGTTCACCCCTCCACTTT.

The genes are TRBV20-1 and TRBJ2-3; no definite D call. Trimming removed 1 base from V and 2 bases from J, with 4 bases in between. The CDR3 contains 12 residues. The germline gives CDR1 DFQATT, CDR2 SNEGSKA (reference sequence). CDR3: CSARGHTDTQYF. CDR3 in DNA: TGCAGTGCTAGAGGACACACAGATACGCAGTATTTT.